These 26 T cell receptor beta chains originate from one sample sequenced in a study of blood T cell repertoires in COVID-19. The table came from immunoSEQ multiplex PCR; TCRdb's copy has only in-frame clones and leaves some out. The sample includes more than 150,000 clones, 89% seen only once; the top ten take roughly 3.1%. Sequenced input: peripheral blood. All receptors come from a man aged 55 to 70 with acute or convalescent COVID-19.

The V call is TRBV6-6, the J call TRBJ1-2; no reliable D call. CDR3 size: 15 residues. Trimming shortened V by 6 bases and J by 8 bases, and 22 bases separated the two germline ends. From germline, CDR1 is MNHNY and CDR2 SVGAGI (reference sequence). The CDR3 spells CASSLEPDGRGGYTF. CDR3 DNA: TGTGCCAGCAGCCTAGAACCCGACGGCCGTGGGGGCTACACCTTC.

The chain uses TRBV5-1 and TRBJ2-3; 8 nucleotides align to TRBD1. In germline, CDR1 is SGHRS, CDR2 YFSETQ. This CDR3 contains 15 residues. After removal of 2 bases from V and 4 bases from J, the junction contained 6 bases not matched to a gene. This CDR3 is CASSFTGGSADTQYF. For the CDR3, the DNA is TGCGCCAGCAGCTTTACAGGGGGTAGTGCAGATACGCAGTATTTT.

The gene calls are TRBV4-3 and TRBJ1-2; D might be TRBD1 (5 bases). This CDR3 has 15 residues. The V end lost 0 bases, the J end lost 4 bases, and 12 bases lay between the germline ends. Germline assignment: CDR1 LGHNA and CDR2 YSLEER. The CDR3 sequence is CASSQDYQGAYGYTF. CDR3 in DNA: TGCGCCAGCAGCCAAGATTATCAGGGCGCCTATGGCTACACCTTC.

The CDR3: CASSQDLLRTGSNQPQHF. CDR3 coding DNA: TGCGCCAGCAGCCAAGACCTTTTGCGGACAGGGTCCAATCAGCCCCAGCATTTT. The chain uses TRBV4-3 and TRBJ1-5, with TRBD1 matching 8 bases. The germline CDR1 and CDR2 sequences are LGHNA and YSLEER. CDR3 size: 18 residues. Trimming at V came to 0 bases and at J to 3 bases, leaving 10 bases not matched to a gene.

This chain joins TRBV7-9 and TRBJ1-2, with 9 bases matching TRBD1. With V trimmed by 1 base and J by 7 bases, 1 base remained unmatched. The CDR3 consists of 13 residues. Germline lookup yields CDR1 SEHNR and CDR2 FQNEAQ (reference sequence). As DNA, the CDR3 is TGTGCCAGCAGCTTAGACAGGGGGCCTGGCTACACCTTC. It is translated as CASSLDRGPGYTF.

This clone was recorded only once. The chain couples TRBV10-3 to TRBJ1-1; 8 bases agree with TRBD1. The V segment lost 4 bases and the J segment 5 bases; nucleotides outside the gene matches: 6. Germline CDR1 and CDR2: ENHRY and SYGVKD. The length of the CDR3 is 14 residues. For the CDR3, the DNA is TGTGCCATCAGTGTCCAGGGGGCTGGGACTGAAGCTTTCTTT. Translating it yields CAISVQGAGTEAFF.

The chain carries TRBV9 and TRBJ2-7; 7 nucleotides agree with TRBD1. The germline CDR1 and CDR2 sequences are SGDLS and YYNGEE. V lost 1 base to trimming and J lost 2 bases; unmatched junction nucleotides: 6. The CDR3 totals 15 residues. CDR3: CASSVFPGQAYEQYF. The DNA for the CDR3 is TGTGCCAGCAGCGTATTCCCAGGACAGGCCTACGAGCAGTACTTC.

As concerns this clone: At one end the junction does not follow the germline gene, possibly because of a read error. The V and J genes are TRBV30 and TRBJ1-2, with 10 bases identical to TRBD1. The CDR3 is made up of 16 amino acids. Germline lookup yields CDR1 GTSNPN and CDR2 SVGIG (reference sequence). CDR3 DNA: TGTGCCCGGAGTCTGGGGGATCGACAGGGGGCGCATGGCTACACCTTC. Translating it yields CARSLGDRQGAHGYTF.

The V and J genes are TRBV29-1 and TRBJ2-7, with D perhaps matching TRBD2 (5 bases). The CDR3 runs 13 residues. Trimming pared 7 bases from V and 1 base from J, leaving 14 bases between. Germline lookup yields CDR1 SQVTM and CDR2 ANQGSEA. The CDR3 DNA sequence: TGCAGCGCTACCGGCGGGTTATCCTACGAGCAGTACTTC. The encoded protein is CSATGGLSYEQYF.

As DNA, the CDR3 is TGTGCCAGCAGTTACTCACGACAGGGGGTCGGGGAGCTGTTTTTT. This gives the protein CASSYSRQGVGELFF. V and J are TRBV6-5 and TRBJ2-2, with 9 bases lining up with TRBD1. The germline CDR1 and CDR2 sequences are MNHEY and SVGAGI. Unmatched junction bases numbered 3, after V lost 0 bases and J lost 7 bases. The length of the CDR3 is 15 residues.

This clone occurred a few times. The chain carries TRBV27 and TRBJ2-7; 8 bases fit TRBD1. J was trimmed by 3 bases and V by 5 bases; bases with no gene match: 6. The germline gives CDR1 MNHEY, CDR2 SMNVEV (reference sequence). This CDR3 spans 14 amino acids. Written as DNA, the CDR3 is TGTGCCAGCAGTCCTACGGACAGGGTCTACGAGCAGTACTTC. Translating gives CASSPTDRVYEQYF.

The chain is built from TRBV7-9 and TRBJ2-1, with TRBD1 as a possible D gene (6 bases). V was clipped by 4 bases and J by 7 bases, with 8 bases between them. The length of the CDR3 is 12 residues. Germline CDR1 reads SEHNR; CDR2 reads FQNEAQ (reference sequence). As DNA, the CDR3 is TGTGCCAGCAGCTGGGGACAAAATGAGCAGTTCTTC. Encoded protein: CASSWGQNEQFF. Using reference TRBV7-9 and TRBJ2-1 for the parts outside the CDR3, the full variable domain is DTGVSQNPRHKITKRGQNVTFRCDPISEHNRLYWYRQTLGQGPEFLTYFQNEAQLEKSRLLSDRFSAERPKGSFSTLEIQRTEQGDSAMYLCASSWGQNEQFFGPGTRLTVL.

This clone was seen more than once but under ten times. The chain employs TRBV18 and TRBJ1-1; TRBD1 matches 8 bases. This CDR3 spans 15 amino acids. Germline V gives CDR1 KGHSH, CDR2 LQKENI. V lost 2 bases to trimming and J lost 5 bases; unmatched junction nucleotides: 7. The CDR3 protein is CASSPALQGGTEAFF. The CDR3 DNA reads TGTGCCAGCTCACCAGCTCTACAGGGGGGTACTGAAGCTTTCTTT.

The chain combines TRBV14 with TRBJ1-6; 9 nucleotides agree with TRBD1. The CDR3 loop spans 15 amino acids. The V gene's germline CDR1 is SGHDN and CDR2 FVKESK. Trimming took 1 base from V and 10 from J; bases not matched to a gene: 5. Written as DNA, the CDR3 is TGTGCCAGCAGCCAAGTGGGACAGGGCTACTCACCCCTCCACTTT. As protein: CASSQVGQGYSPLHF.

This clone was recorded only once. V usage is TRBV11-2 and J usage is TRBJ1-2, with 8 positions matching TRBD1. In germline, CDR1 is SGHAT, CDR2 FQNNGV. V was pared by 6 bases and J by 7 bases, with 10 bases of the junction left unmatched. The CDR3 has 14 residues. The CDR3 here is CASRGIRTGSGYTF. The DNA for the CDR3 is TGTGCCAGCAGGGGAATAAGGACAGGGTCTGGCTACACCTTC.

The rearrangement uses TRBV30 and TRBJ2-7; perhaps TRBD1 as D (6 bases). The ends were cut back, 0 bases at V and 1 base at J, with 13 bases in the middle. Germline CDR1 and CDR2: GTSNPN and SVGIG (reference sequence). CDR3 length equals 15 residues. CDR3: CAWSVGWGLSYEQYF. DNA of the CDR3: TGTGCCTGGAGTGTTGGGTGGGGGCTGTCCTACGAGCAGTACTTC.

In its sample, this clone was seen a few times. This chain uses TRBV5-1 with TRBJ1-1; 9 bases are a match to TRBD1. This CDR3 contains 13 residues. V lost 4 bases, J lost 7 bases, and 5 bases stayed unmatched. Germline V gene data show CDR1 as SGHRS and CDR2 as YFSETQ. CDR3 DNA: TGCGCCAGCAGCGAGGGACAGGGTGGTGAAGCTTTCTTT. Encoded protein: CASSEGQGGEAFF.

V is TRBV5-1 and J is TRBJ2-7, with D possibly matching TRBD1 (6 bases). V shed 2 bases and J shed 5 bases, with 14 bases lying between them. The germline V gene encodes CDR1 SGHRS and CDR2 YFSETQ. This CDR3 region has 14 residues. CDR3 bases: TGCGCCAGCAGCTTCGGGACAATTGGGGACGAGCAGTACTTC. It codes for CASSFGTIGDEQYF.

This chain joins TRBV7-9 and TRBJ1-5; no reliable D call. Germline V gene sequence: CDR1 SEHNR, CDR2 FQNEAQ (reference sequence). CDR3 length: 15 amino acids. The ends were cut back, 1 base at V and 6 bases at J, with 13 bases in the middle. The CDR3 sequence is CASSLGAGLGQPQHF. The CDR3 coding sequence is TGTGCCAGCAGCTTAGGGGCAGGTTTAGGTCAGCCCCAGCATTTT.

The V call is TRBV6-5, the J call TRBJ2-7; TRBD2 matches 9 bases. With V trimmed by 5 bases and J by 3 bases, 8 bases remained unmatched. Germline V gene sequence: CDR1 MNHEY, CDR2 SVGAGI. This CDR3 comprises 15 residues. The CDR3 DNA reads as TGTGCCAGCAGTACTTATAGCGGGGGCGTCTACGAGCAGTACTTC. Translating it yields CASSTYSGGVYEQYF.

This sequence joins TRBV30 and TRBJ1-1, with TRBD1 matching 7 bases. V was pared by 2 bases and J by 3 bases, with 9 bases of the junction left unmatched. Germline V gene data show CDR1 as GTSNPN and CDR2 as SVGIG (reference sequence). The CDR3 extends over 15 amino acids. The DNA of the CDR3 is TGTGCCTGGAGTCCAAACCCGACAGGGCACACTGAAGCTTTCTTT. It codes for CAWSPNPTGHTEAFF.

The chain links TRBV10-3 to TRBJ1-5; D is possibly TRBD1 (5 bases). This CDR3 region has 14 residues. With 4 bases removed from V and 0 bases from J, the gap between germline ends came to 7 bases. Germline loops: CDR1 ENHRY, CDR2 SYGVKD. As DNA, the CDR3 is TGTGCCATCAGTGTGGACAATAGCAATCAGCCCCAGCATTTT. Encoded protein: CAISVDNSNQPQHF.

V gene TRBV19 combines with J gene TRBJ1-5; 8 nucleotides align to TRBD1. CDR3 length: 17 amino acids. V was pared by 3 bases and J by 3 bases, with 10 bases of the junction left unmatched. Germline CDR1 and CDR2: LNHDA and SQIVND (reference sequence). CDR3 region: CASSMRSETGVNQPQHF. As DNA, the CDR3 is TGTGCCAGTAGTATGAGGTCCGAGACAGGGGTCAATCAGCCCCAGCATTTT. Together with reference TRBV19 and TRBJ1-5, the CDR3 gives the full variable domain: DGGITQSPKYLFRKEGQNVTLSCEQNLNHDAMYWYRQDPGQGLRLIYYSQIVNDFQKGDIAEGYSVSREKKESFPLTVTSAQKNPTAFYLCASSMRSETGVNQPQHFGDGTRLSIL.

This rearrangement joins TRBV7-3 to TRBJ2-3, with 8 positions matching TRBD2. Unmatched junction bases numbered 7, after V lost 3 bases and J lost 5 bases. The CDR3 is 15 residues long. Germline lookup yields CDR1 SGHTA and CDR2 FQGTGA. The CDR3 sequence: CASSFLGGAGDTQYF. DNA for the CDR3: TGTGCCAGCAGCTTCCTCGGGGGGGCCGGAGATACGCAGTATTTT.

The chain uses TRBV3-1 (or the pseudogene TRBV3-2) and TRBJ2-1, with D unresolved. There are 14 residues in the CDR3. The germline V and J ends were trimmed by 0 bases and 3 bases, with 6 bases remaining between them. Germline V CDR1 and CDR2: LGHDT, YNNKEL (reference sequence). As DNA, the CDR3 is TGTGCCAGCAGCCAAGACGGGTACTACAATGAGCAGTTCTTC. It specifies CASSQDGYYNEQFF.

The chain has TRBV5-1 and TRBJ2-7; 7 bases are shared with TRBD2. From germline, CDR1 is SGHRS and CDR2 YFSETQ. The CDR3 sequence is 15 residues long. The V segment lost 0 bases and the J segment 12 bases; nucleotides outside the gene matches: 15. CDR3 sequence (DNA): TGCGCCAGCAGCTTGGAAGGGAGCGGGGACGGGAGGTCGTACTTC. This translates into CASSLEGSGDGRSYF.